This T cell receptor beta chain was captured in a study of cytomegalovirus exposure and HLA in healthy donors. CDR3 size: 14 residues. Germline lookup yields CDR1 SNHLY and CDR2 FYNNEI. V lost 8 bases to trimming and J lost 4 bases, with 16 bases between them. This clone occurred once. Its antigen is not identified. PCR was performed using 60 Vbeta and 13 Jbeta primers. Sequencing used immunoSEQ multiplex PCR; TCRdb keeps in-frame clones, though not all of them. Counted here are fewer than 70,000 clones, around 70% occurring once; the ten biggest clones make up roughly 9.7%. Study-level points and caveats: Presence/absence analyses treated sequencing depth as roughly uniform across donors. Later on, an analysis showed TCR association rates differing by HLA locus, with DRB1 the most and HLA-C the fewest.

Each of the donors was a healthy bone marrow donor. This TCR derives from a woman aged 25 to 39 in good health and CMV-seronegative. This rearrangement joins TRBV2 to TRBJ2-3, with D maybe TRBD1 (6 bases). Sequencing was done on a sample of PBMCs. CDR3 in amino acids: CASLRQARPDTQYF. For the CDR3, the DNA is TGTGCCAGCCTCCGACAGGCTCGGCCAGATACGCAGTATTTT.